This T cell receptor beta chain was profiled in a study of OX40 agonist ivuxolimab in advanced cancers. Study-wide background: Intravenous ivuxolimab at 0.01 to 10 mg/kg was given to patients every 2 weeks. In three patients, partial responses were observed, one with hepatocellular carcinoma and two with cutaneous melanoma. Participants averaged approximately 61 years of age (range about 23 to 90) and were 75% to 90% male. Whole-study findings and limits: Which antigen the expanded peripheral T cells recognized is unknown.

Assay used: immunoSEQ multiplex PCR; TCRdb lists only in-frame clones, some missing. This repertoire shows 90,000 to 100,000 clones, 70% to 90% found once; its top ten account for about 0.82%. The CDR3 sequence is 13 residues long. Germline lookup yields CDR1 KGHSH and CDR2 LQKENI. V lost 4 bases and J lost 6, with 11 bases in between. Concerning this clone: The target antigen is unknown.

This TCR was recovered from an adult with an advanced solid tumor such as melanoma, head and neck, liver or kidney cancer. The gene calls are TRBV18 and TRBJ2-3; D possibly corresponds to TRBD2 (6 bases). This specimen consisted of CD4+ or CD8+ T cells sorted from blood, obtained in a trial of the OX40 agonist ivuxolimab. This CDR3 reads CASSLRDGDTQYF. The CDR3 DNA sequence: TGTGCCAGCTCACTGCGGGATGGGGATACGCAGTATTTT.